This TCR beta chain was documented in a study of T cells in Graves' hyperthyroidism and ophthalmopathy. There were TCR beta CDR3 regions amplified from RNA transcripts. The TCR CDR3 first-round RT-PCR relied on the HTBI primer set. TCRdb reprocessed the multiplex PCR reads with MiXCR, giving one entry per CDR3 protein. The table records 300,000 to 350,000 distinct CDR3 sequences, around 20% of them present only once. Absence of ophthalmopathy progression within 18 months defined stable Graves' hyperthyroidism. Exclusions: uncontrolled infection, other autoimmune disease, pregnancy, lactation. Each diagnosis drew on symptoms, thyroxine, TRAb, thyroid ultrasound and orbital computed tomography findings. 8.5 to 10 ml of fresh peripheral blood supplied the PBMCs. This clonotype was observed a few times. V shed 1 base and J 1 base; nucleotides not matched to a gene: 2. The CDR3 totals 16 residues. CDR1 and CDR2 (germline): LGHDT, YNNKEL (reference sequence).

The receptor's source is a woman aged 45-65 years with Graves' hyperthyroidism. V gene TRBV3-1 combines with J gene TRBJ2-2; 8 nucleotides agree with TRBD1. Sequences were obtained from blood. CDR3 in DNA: TGTGCCAGCAGCCAAGGGACAGGGTGGAACACCGGGGAGCTGTTTTTT. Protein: CASSQGTGWNTGELFF. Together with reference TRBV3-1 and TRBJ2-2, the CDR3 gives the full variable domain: DTAVSQTPKYLVTQMGNDKSIKCEQNLGHDTMYWYKQDSKKFLKIMFSYNNKELIINETVPNRFSPKSPDKAHLNLHINSLELGDSAVYFCASSQGTGWNTGELFFGEGSRLTVL.